The rows below give T cell receptor beta chains drawn from one sample of a study of blood T cell repertoires in COVID-19. Libraries were prepared by immunoSEQ multiplex PCR; TCRdb keeps only in-frame clonotypes and omits some of them. The sample yields approximately 450,000 clones, around 89% seen once. Specimen: peripheral blood. These receptor sequences come from a woman aged 25 to 39 with acute or convalescent COVID-19. The CDR3 runs from the conserved cysteine through the conserved F or W. Fields, in order: J gene, V gene, D gene, clone size, CDR3 protein, CDR3 DNA. A D gene is named only where the DNA matches it firmly. Some rows have no size entry. The others give once, few or many, or a class for an expanded clone.

>TRBJ1-2|TRBV7-2|-|-
CASTETNYGYTF
TGTGCCAGCACCGAGACTAACTATGGCTACACCTTC
>TRBJ1-6|TRBV27|TRBD1|-
CASRLEMTGRHSPLHF
TGTGCCAGCCGATTAGAAATGACAGGGCGGCATTCACCCCTCCACTTT
>TRBJ2-7|TRBV28|-|-
CASSLNPGEQYF
TGTGCCAGCAGTCTAAATCCCGGCGAGCAGTACTTC
>TRBJ1-2|TRBV5-1|TRBD1|-
CASSLHRGFGYTF
TGCGCCAGCAGCCTACACAGGGGTTTTGGCTACACCTTC
>TRBJ1-2|TRBV27|-|-
CASSFIGDYGYTF
TGTGCCAGCAGTTTTATCGGGGATTATGGCTACACCTTC
>TRBJ2-2|TRBV2|-|few
CASRDSPNTGELFF
TGTGCCAGCAGAGACAGCCCGAACACCGGGGAGCTGTTTTTT
>TRBJ1-6|TRBV2|-|once
CASSERTVNNSPLHF
TGTGCCAGCAGTGAAAGAACAGTCAATAATTCACCCCTCCACTTT
>TRBJ2-2|TRBV19|-|-
CASSFANTGELFF
TGTGCCAGTAGCTTCGCGAACACCGGGGAGCTGTTTTTT
>TRBJ1-4|TRBV4-2|-|-
CASSQDLFEKLFF
TGTGCCAGCAGCCAAGATCTTTTTGAAAAACTGTTTTTT
>TRBJ1-2|TRBV5-1|-|-
CASSATGNYGYTF
TGCGCCAGCAGCGCTACAGGGAACTATGGCTACACCTTC
>TRBJ1-2|TRBV7-9|-|-
CASSFGHWVGDYTF
TGTGCCAGCAGCTTTGGACACTGGGTGGGTGACTACACCTTC
>TRBJ1-2|TRBV28|-|-
CASSLGGGGGYTF
TGTGCCAGCAGTTTAGGGGGCGGCGGAGGCTACACCTTC
>TRBJ1-2|TRBV4-1|-|-
CASSQDGQKYGYTF
TGCGCCAGCAGCCAAGATGGTCAGAAATATGGCTACACCTTC
>TRBJ2-3|TRBV7-2|TRBD1|-
CASSLYGTGYLTDTQYF
TGTGCCAGCAGCTTATACGGGACAGGGTATCTCACAGATACGCAGTATTTT
>TRBJ2-1|TRBV24-1|-|-
CATAGTPYNEQFF
TGTGCCACTGCTGGGACTCCCTACAATGAGCAGTTCTTC
>TRBJ2-2|TRBV3-1/TRBV3-2|-|-
CASSQTTTGPIPGELFF
TGTGCCAGCAGCCAAACAACGACAGGCCCCATTCCCGGGGAGCTGTTTTTT
>TRBJ1-2|TRBV12-3/TRBV12-4|-|-
CASSSDNLGGYTF
TGTGCCAGCAGTTCAGACAACCTCGGAGGCTACACCTTC